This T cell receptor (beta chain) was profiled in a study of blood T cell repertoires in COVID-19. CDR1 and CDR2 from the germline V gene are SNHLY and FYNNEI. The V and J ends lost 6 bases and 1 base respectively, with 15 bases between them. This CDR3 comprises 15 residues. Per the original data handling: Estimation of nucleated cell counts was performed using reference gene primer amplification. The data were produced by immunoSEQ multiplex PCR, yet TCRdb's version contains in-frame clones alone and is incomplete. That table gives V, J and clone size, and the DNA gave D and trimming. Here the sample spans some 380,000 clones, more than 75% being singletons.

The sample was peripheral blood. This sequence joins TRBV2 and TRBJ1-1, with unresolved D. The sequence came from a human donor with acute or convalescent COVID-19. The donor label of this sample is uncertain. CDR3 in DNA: TGTGCCAGCAGGGAGGGCTGGCAGACGAACACTGAAGCTTTCTTT. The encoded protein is CASREGWQTNTEAFF. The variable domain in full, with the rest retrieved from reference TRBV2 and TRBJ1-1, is EPEVTQTPSHQVTQMGQEVILRCVPISNHLYFYWYRQILGQKVEFLVSFYNNEISEKSEIFDDQFSVERPDGSNFTLKIRSTKLEDSAMYFCASREGWQTNTEAFFGQGTRLTVV.